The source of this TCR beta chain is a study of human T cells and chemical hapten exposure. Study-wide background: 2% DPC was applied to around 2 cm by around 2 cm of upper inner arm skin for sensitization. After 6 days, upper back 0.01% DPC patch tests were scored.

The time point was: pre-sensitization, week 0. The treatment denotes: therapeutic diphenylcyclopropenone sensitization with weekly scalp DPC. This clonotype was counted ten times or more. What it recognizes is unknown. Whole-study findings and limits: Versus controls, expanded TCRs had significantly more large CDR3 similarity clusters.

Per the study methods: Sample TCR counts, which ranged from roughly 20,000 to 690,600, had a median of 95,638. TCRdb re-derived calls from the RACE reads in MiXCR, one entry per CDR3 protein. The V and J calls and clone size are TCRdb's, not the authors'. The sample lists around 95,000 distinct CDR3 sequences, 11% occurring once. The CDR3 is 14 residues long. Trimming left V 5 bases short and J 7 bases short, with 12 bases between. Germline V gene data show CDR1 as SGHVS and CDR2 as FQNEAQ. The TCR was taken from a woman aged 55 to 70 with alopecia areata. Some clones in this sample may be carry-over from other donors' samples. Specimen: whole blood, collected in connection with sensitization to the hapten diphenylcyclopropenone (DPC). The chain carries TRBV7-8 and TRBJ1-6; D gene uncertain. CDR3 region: CASSLREANSPLHF. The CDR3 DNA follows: TGTGCCAGCAGCCTAAGGGAAGCGAATTCACCCCTCCACTTT.